The clone carrying this T cell receptor (beta chain) was observed a single time. The entry originates in a study of CD8 T cells in Susac syndrome. Reverse transcription of about 0.5 to 1 ug RNA was carried out with random hexamers. The authors amplified TCR beta CDR3 across 54 Vbeta and 13 Jbeta using immunoSEQ multiplex PCR. TCRdb independently ran MiXCR on the immunoSEQ multiplex PCR reads; one entry per CDR3 protein. The table records some 400,000 distinct CDR3 sequences, approximately 85% of them present only once. V shed 8 bases and J shed 2 bases, with 17 bases lying between them. The CDR3 spans 14 residues. CDR1 and CDR2 (germline): SQVTM, ANQGSEA. The authors carried out high-throughput sequencing of TCR beta. They applied it to CD8+ and CD4+ T cells obtained from blood. Stable or active relapsing-remitting multiple sclerosis, untreated and meeting revised McDonald criteria, defined the controls. TEMRA cells were enriched by FACS, and CD4+ and CD8+ T cells were negatively isolated.

Sequences were obtained from CD8+ T cells from PBMCs. This chain uses TRBV29-1 with TRBJ2-3; a possible D gene is TRBD1 (5 bases). The clonotype comes from a human donor with multiple sclerosis. Here the CDR3 reads CSLQGFDPTDTQYF. CDR3 nucleotides: TGCAGCCTTCAGGGTTTCGACCCCACAGATACGCAGTATTTT.